The T cell receptor beta chain under discussion was sequenced for a study of blood T cell repertoires in COVID-19. Overall study: COVID-19 samples collected from the United States, Italy and Spain covered acute and convalescent phases.

In germline, CDR1 is LGHDT, CDR2 YNNKEL (reference sequence). V gave up 7 bases and J gave up 5 bases; unmatched junction bases: 8. CDR3 size: 14 residues. TCRdb's copy holds only in-frame clones and misses some; the assay was immunoSEQ multiplex PCR. The profile shows 300,000 or so clones, around 90% of them singletons. The V and J genes are TRBV3-1 (or the pseudogene TRBV3-2) and TRBJ1-2, with 9 nucleotides matching TRBD1. The clonotype was recovered from a man between 65 and 79 years old with acute or convalescent COVID-19. Sequencing was done on a sample of peripheral blood. CDR3 coding DNA: TGTGCCAGCACCAACGGACAGGGGACATATGGCTACACCTTC. Its protein is CASTNGQGTYGYTF.